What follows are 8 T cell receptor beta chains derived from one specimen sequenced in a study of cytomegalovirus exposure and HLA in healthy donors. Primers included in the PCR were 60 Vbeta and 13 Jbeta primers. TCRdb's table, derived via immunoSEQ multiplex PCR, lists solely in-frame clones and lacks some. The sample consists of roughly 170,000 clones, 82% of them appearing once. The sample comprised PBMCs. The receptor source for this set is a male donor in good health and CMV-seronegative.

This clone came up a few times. The CDR3 spells CASSVAGTSGSEQYF. In DNA form, the CDR3 reads TGTGCCAGCAGCGTAGCGGGTACTAGCGGGAGCGAGCAGTACTTC. The gene calls are TRBV9 and TRBJ2-7, with 11 nucleotides matching TRBD2. CDR3 size: 15 residues. Germline values: CDR1 SGDLS, CDR2 YYNGEE. With 0 bases clipped from V and 6 bases from J, the junction kept 5 bases outside the gene matches. Complete variable domain (other parts from reference TRBV9 and TRBJ2-7): DSGVTQTPKHLITATGQRVTLRCSPRSGDLSVYWYQQSLDQGLQFLIQYYNGEERAKGNILERFSAQQFPDLHSELNLSSLELGDSALYFCASSVAGTSGSEQYFGPGTRLTVT.

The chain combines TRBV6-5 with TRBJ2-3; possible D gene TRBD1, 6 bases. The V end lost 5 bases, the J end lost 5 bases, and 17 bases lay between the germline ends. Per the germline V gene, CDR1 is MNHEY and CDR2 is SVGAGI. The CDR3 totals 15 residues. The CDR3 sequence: CASSPYPGRGDTQYF. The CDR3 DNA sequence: TGTGCCAGCAGTCCTTACCCGGGCAGGGGAGATACGCAGTATTTT.

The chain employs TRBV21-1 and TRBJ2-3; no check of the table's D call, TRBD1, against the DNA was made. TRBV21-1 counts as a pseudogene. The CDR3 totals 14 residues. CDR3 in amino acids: CASVTVRDADTQYF. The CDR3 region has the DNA TGTGCCAGCGTGACCGTCAGGGATGCAGATACGCAGTATTTT.

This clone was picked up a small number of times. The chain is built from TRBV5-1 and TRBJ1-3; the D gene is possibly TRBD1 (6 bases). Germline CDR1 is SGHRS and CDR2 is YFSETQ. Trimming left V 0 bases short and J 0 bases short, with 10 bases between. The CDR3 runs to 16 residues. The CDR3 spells CASSLAQGYSGNTIYF. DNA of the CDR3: TGCGCCAGCAGCTTGGCCCAGGGGTACTCTGGAAACACCATATATTTT.

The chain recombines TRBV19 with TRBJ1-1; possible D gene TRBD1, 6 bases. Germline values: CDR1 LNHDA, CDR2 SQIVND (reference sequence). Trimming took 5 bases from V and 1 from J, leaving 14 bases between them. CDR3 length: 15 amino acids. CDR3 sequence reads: CASSYLQGTNTEAFF. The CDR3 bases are TGTGCCAGTAGTTACCTACAGGGAACGAACACTGAAGCTTTCTTT.

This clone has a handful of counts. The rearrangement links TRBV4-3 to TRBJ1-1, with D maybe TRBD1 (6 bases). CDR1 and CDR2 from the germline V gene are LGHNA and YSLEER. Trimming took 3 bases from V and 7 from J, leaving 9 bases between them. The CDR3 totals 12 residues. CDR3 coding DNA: TGCGCCAGCAGCCAGCCGGACAGTGAAGCTTTCTTT. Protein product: CASSQPDSEAFF.

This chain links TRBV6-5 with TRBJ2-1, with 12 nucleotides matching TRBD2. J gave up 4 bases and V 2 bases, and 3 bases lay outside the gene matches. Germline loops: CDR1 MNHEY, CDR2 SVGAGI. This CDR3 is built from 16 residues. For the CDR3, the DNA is TGTGCCAGCAGTTACCGGACTAGCGGGGTATACAATGAGCAGTTCTTC. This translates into CASSYRTSGVYNEQFF.

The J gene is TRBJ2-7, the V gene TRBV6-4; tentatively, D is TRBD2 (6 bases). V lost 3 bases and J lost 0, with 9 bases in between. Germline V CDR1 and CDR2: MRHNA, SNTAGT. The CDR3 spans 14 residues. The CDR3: CASSENSGSYEQYF. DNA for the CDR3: TGTGCCAGCAGTGAGAATAGCGGCTCCTACGAGCAGTACTTC.